The 18 T cell receptor beta chains listed next were all sequenced from one sample in a study of graft-versus-host responses after intestinal transplantation. Their target antigens are unknown. Measured with immunoSEQ multiplex PCR; TCRdb has only the in-frame clones, and not every one. Of over 100,000 clones listed, around 94% are singletons. Sample: unstimulated CD8+ T cells sorted from spleen or lymph node cells, taken before transplant. The receptors originated from a human donor who was the organ donor for an intestinal transplant.

This clone was seen a few times. The chain is built from TRBV2 and TRBJ2-7, with 8 nucleotides matching TRBD1. The germline V gene encodes CDR1 SNHLY and CDR2 FYNNEI. V lost 4 bases to trimming and J lost 7 bases; unmatched junction nucleotides: 9. This CDR3 has 14 residues. The chain's CDR3 is CASSGDRTEREQYF. The CDR3 nucleotides read TGTGCCAGCAGTGGGGACAGGACCGAGAGGGAGCAGTACTTC.

This clone was recorded once. This rearrangement joins TRBV30 to TRBJ1-1; D is undetermined. Trimming left V 0 bases short and J 5 bases short, with 7 bases between. Germline V lookup: CDR1 GTSNPN, CDR2 SVGIG (reference sequence). The CDR3 has 12 amino acids. CDR3 nucleotides: TGTGCCTGGAGTGTATCTCGTACTGAAGCTTTCTTT. Translated: CAWSVSRTEAFF.

The CDR3 loop reads CASSLEATRYNEQFF. CDR3 nucleotide sequence: TGTGCCAGCAGCTTAGAAGCGACTCGCTACAATGAGCAGTTCTTC. This chain joins TRBV7-6 and TRBJ2-1; D unresolved. The CDR3 contains 15 residues. Germline V CDR1 and CDR2: SGHVS, FNYEAQ. Trimming stripped 1 base from V and 3 bases from J, with 10 bases between.

V gene TRBV13 combines with J gene TRBJ1-2; weak D call: TRBD1 (5 bases). The germline gives CDR1 PRHDT, CDR2 FYEKMQ (reference sequence). V was clipped by 8 bases and J by 4 bases, with 17 bases between them. The length of the CDR3 is 14 residues. The CDR3 DNA reads as TGTGCCAGCCGGGGGAATAAACCTCCCTATGGCTACACCTTC. Its translation is CASRGNKPPYGYTF.

This chain links TRBV4-1 with TRBJ1-4; no clear D gene. V lost 2 bases and J lost 5, with 12 bases in between. This CDR3 has 15 amino acids. Looked up from germline, CDR1 is MGHRA and CDR2 is YSYEKL. The CDR3 spells CASSQLNGGNEKLFF. DNA of the CDR3: TGCGCCAGCAGCCAATTAAACGGTGGGAATGAAAAACTGTTTTTT.

The chain combines TRBV19 with TRBJ2-1; D unclear. In germline, CDR1 is LNHDA, CDR2 SQIVND (reference sequence). Trimming pared 2 bases from V and 0 bases from J, leaving 8 bases between. This CDR3 spans 15 amino acids. The DNA for the CDR3 is TGTGCCAGTAGTATACCCCTGAGCTCCTACAATGAGCAGTTCTTC. Translated, it gives CASSIPLSSYNEQFF.

The chain has TRBV7-9 and TRBJ1-2; 7 bases map to TRBD1. Trimming took 1 base from V and 4 from J; bases not matched to a gene: 12. Germline CDR1 reads SEHNR; CDR2 reads FQNEAQ (reference sequence). The CDR3 is 17 amino acids. CDR3 nucleotides: TGTGCCAGCAGCTTAGGTTCTGCTCTGACAGGGCCCTATGGCTACACCTTC. This gives the protein CASSLGSALTGPYGYTF.

The chain joins TRBV7-2 to TRBJ2-7; no reliable D call. This CDR3 has 16 amino acids. CDR1 and CDR2 from the germline V gene are SGHTA and FQGNSA. Trimming took off 2 bases at V and 8 bases at J, with 22 bases between the two ends. The CDR3 DNA follows: TGTGCCAGCAGCTTACTGGGTGGGTTCTTCCCGACGCAGCAGTACTTC. Translated: CASSLLGGFFPTQQYF.

V gene TRBV4-1 combines with J gene TRBJ2-7; D is ambiguous. CDR3 length: 14 residues. The V gene lost 3 bases and the J gene lost 6 bases, with 15 bases spanning the gap. Germline assignment: CDR1 MGHRA and CDR2 YSYEKL. The CDR3 DNA is TGCGCCAGCAGCCAGGCGGATTTTTTTGGCGAGCAGTACTTC. This encodes CASSQADFFGEQYF.

The chain recombines TRBV29-1 with TRBJ2-3, with 10 bases fitting TRBD2. The V and J ends lost 4 bases and 0 bases, in that order; junction bases with no gene match: 7. The length of the CDR3 is 16 residues. Per the germline V gene, CDR1 is SQVTM and CDR2 is ANQGSEA. CDR3 loop: CSVVPMTSGSTDTQYF. The CDR3 bases are TGCAGCGTTGTCCCGATGACTAGCGGGAGCACAGATACGCAGTATTTT.

V and J are TRBV9 and TRBJ1-1; tentative D call: TRBD1 (6 bases). V was trimmed by 4 bases and J by 4 bases, leaving 14 bases between them. This CDR3 has 14 amino acids. Per the germline V gene, CDR1 is SGDLS and CDR2 is YYNGEE. CDR3 sequence reads: CASSPKGGSTEAFF. For the CDR3, the DNA is TGTGCCAGCAGCCCGAAGGGGGGATCCACTGAAGCTTTCTTT.

The chain recombines TRBV27 with TRBJ1-4, with D possibly being TRBD1 (5 bases). V was pared by 5 bases and J by 4 bases, with 14 bases between. Germline V gives CDR1 MNHEY, CDR2 SMNVEV (reference sequence). The CDR3 contains 15 residues. The CDR3 loop is CASSTRDGFNEKLFF. CDR3 coding DNA: TGTGCCAGCAGTACGCGGGACGGTTTTAATGAAAAACTGTTTTTT.

CDR3 nucleotides: TGTGCCAGCAGATTTACAGGGGGGAACACTGAAGCTTTCTTT. Amino acids: CASRFTGGNTEAFF. This chain uses TRBV27 with TRBJ1-1; 8 bases line up with TRBD1. Germline assignment: CDR1 MNHEY and CDR2 SMNVEV (reference sequence). The CDR3 covers 14 residues. Trimming at V came to 6 bases and at J to 1 base, leaving 4 bases not matched to a gene.

The chain employs TRBV4-1 and TRBJ2-4; maybe TRBD1 (5 bases). The CDR3 runs 16 residues. The V end was cut by 3 bases, the J end by 0 bases, with 12 bases between. Germline V lookup: CDR1 MGHRA, CDR2 YSYEKL. The CDR3 DNA follows: TGCGCCAGCAGCCACGTTGTAGGGGTAGCCAAAAACATTCAGTACTTC. It translates to CASSHVVGVAKNIQYF.

The CDR3: CASSEVLAGDTDTQYF. The CDR3, as DNA: TGCGCCAGCAGTGAGGTATTAGCGGGAGACACAGATACGCAGTATTTT. The rearrangement uses TRBV10-2 and TRBJ2-3; 9 bases map to TRBD2. CDR1 and CDR2 from the germline V gene are WSHSY and SAAADI. This CDR3 contains 16 residues. Trimming cost V 2 bases and J 2 bases; bases outside gene matches: 5.

This clone was detected once. Here the CDR3 reads CASSLYGRNKNGYTF. The CDR3 nucleotides read TGTGCCAGCAGCTTATACGGCAGGAACAAAAATGGCTACACCTTC. The chain carries TRBV7-9 and TRBJ1-2; D gene uncertain. The germline V and J ends were trimmed by 2 bases and 6 bases, with 16 bases remaining between them. CDR1 and CDR2 from the germline V gene are SEHNR and FQNEAQ (reference sequence). The CDR3 is 15 amino acids.

This clone was recorded once. The CDR3 DNA sequence: TGTGCCAGCAGTACCGGGTTCCAGGGAGTAACCGAAGCTTTCTTT. This gives the protein CASSTGFQGVTEAFF. The rearrangement uses TRBV6-6 and TRBJ1-1; the D gene is possibly TRBD1 (5 bases). The germline CDR1 and CDR2 sequences are MNHNY and SVGAGI (reference sequence). This CDR3 is built from 15 residues. Trimming took off 5 bases at V and 8 bases at J, with 21 bases between the two ends.

This chain uses TRBV5-1 with TRBJ1-1, with 7 bases aligning to TRBD1. Trimming cost V 0 bases and J 8 bases; bases outside gene matches: 7. The CDR3 is 14 amino acids. Germline V gene lookup returns CDR1 SGHRS and CDR2 YFSETQ. The CDR3 loop reads CASSLGPTGREAFF. The CDR3 nucleotides read TGCGCCAGCAGCTTGGGTCCGACAGGGCGGGAAGCTTTCTTT.